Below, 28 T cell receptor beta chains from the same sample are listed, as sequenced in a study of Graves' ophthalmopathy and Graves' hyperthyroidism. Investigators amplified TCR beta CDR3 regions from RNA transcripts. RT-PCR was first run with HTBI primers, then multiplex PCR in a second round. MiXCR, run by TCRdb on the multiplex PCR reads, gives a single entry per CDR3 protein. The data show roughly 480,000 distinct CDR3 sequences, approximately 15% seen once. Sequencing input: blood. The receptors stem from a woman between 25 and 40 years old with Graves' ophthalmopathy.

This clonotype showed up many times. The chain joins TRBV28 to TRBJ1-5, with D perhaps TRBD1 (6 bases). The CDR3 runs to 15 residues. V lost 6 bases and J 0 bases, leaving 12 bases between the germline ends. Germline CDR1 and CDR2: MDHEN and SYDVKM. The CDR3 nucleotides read TGTGCCAGCAGCCAACAGGGCTATAGCAATCAGCCCCAGCATTTT. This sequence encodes CASSQQGYSNQPQHF. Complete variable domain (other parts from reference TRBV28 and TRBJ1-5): DVKVTQSSRYLVKRTGEKVFLECVQDMDHENMFWYRQDPGLGLRLIYFSYDVKMKEKGDIPEGYSVSREKKERFSLILESASTNQTSMYLCASSQQGYSNQPQHFGDGTRLSIL.

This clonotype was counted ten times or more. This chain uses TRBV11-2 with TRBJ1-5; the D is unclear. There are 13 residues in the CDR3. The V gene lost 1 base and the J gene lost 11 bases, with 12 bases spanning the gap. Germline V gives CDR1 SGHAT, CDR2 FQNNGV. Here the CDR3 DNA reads TGTGCCAGCAGCTTAGGTCCGATCGCGGCCCAGCATTTT. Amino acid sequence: CASSLGPIAAQHF.

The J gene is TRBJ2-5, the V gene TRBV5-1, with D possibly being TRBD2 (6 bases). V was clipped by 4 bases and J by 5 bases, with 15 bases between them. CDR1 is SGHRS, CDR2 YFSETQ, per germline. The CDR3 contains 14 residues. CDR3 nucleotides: TGCGCCAGCAGCCCCGGCCTGGGAGGCGAGACCCAGTACTTC. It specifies CASSPGLGGETQYF.

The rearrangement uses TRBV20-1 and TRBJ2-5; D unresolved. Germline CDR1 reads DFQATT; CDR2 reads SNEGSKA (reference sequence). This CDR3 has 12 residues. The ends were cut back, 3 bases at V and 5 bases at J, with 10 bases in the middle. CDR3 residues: CSASHRRETQYF. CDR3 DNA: TGCAGTGCTAGTCACCGCCGGGAGACCCAGTACTTC.

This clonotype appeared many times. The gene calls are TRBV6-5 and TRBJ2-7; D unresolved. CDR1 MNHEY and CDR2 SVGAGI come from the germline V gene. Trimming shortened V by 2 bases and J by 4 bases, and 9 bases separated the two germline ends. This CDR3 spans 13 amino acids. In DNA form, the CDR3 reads TGTGCCAGCAGTTACCGGACGGCGTACGAGCAGTACTTC. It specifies CASSYRTAYEQYF.

CDR3 loop: CATSRDFTPGELFF. The CDR3 nucleotides are TGTGCCACCAGCAGAGATTTTACTCCCGGGGAGCTGTTTTTT. The chain is built from TRBV15 and TRBJ2-2, with D unclear. Germline-derived CDR1 and CDR2 are LNHNV and YYDKDF (reference sequence). V lost 0 bases and J 6 bases, leaving 8 bases between the germline ends. The CDR3 totals 14 residues. Using reference TRBV15 and TRBJ2-2 for the parts outside the CDR3, the full variable domain is DAMVIQNPRYQVTQFGKPVTLSCSQTLNHNVMYWYQQKSSQAPKLLFHYYDKDFNNEADTPDNFQSRRPNTSFCFLDIRSPGLGDTAMYLCATSRDFTPGELFFGEGSRLTVL.

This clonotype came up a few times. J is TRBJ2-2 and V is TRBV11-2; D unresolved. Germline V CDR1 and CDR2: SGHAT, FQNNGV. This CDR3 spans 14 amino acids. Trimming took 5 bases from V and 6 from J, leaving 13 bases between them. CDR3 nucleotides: TGTGCCAGCAGCGGGTTTTTGAGCCCCGGGGAGCTGTTTTTT. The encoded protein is CASSGFLSPGELFF.

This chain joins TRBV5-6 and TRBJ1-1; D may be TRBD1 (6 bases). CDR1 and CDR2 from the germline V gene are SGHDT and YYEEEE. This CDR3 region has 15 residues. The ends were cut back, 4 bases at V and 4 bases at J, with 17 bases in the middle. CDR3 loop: CASSLRQASSTEAFF. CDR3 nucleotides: TGTGCCAGCAGCCTCCGACAGGCCAGTAGCACTGAAGCTTTCTTT.

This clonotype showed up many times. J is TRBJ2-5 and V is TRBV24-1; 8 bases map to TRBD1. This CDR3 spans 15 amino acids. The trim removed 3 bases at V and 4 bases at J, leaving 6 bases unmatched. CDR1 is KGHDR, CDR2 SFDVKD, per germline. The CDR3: CATSDQGALRETQYF. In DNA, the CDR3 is TGTGCCACCAGTGATCAGGGGGCTTTGAGAGAGACCCAGTACTTC.

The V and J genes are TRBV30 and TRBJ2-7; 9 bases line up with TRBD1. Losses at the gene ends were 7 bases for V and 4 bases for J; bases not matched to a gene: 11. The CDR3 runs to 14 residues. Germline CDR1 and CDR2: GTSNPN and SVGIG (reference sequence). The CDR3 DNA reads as TGTGCCTCCACCGGGACAGGGAGTCGGTACGAGCAGTACTTC. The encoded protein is CASTGTGSRYEQYF. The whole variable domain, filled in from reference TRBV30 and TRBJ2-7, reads SQTIHQWPATLVQPVGSPLSLECTVEGTSNPNLYWYRQAAGRGLQLLFYSVGIGQISSEVPQNLSASRPQDRQFILSSKKLLLSDSGFYLCASTGTGSRYEQYFGPGTRLTVT.

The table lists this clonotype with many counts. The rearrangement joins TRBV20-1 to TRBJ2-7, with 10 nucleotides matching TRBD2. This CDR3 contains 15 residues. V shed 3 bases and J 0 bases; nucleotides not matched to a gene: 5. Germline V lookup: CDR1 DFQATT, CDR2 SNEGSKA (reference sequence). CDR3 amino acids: CSARPRTSGSYEQYF. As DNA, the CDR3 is TGCAGTGCTAGGCCGCGGACTAGCGGCTCCTACGAGCAGTACTTC.

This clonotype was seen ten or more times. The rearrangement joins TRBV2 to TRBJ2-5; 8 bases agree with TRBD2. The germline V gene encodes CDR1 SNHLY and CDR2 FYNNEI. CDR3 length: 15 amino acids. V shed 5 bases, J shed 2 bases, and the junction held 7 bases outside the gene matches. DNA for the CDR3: TGTGCCAGCAGTCTGGGACTAGGAAGACAAGAGACCCAGTACTTC. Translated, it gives CASSLGLGRQETQYF.

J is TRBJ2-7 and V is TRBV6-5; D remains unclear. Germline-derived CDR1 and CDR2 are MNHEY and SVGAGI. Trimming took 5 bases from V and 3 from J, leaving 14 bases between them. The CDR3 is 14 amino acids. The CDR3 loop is CASSLPPKYYEQYF. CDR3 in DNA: TGTGCCAGCAGTCTACCCCCCAAATACTACGAGCAGTACTTC.

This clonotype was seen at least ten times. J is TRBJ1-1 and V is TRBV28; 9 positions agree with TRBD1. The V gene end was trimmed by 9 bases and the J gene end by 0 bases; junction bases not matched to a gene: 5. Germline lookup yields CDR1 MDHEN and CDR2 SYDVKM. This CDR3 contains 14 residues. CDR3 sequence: CASRTGEMNTEAFF. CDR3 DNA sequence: TGTGCCAGTCGGACAGGGGAGATGAACACTGAAGCTTTCTTT.

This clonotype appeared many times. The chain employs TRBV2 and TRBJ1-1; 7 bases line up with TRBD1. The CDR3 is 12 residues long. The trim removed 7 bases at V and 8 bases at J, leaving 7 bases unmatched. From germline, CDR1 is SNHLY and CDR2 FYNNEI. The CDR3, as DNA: TGTGCCAGCATAGGGAGGGGGCTAGAAGCTTTCTTT. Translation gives CASIGRGLEAFF.

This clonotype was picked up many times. CDR3 sequence: CASSLGHLLGQPQHF. The CDR3 DNA reads TGTGCCAGCAGCTTAGGGCACCTATTGGGGCAGCCCCAGCATTTT. The genes are TRBV11-2 and TRBJ1-5; the D is unclear. There are 15 residues in the CDR3. The germline V gene encodes CDR1 SGHAT and CDR2 FQNNGV. The V and J ends lost 1 base and 7 bases respectively, with 14 bases between them.

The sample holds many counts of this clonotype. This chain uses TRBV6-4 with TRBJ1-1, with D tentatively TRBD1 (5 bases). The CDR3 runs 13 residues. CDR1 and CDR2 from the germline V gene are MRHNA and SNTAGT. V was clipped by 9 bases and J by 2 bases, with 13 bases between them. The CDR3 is CARKQVANTEAFF. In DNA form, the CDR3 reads TGTGCCAGGAAACAGGTAGCCAACACTGAAGCTTTCTTT.

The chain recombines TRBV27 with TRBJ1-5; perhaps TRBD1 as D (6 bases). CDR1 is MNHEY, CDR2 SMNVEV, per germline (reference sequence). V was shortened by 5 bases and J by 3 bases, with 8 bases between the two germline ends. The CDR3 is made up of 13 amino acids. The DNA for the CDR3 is TGTGCCAGCAGTGGGGACATCAATCAGCCCCAGCATTTT. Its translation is CASSGDINQPQHF.

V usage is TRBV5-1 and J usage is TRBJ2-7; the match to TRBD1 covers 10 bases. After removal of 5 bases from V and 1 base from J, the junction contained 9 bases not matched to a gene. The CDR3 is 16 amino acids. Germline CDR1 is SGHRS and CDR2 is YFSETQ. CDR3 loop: CASSQPGQGLSYEQYF. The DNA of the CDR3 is TGCGCCAGCAGTCAGCCGGGACAGGGGCTTTCCTACGAGCAGTACTTC.

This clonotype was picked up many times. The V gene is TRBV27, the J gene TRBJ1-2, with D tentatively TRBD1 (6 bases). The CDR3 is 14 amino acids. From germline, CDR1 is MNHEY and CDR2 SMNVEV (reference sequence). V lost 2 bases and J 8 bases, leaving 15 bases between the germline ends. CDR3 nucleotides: TGTGCCAGCAGTTTAATGAGACAGGCTGGGGGCTACACCTTC. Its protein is CASSLMRQAGGYTF.

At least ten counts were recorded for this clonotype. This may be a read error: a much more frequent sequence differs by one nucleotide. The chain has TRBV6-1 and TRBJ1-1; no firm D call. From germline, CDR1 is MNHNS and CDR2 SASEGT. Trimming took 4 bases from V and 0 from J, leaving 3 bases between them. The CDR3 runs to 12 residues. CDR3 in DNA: TGTGCCAGCAGTGTCGTGAACACTGAAGCTTTCTTT. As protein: CASSVVNTEAFF.

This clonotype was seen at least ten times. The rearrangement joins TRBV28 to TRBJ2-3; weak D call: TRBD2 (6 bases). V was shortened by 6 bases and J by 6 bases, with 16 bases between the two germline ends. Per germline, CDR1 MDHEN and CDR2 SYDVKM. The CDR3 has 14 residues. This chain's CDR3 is CASSPSGEADTQYF. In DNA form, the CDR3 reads TGTGCCAGCAGCCCCTCGGGGGAGGCGGATACGCAGTATTTT.

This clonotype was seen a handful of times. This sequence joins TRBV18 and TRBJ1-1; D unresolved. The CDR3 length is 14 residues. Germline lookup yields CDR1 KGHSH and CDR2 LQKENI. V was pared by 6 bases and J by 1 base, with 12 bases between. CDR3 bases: TGTGCCAGCTCTCCGATGACAAGGAACACTGAAGCTTTCTTT. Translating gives CASSPMTRNTEAFF. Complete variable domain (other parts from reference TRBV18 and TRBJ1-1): NAGVMQNPRHLVRRRGQEARLRCSPMKGHSHVYWYRQLPEEGLKFMVYLQKENIIDESGMPKERFSAEFPKEGPSILRIQQVVRGDSAAYFCASSPMTRNTEAFFGQGTRLTVV.

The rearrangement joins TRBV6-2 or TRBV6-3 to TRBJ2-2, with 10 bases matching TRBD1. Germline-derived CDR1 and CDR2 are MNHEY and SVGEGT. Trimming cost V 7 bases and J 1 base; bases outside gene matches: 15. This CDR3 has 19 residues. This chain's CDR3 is CASIAGDRGALENTGELFF. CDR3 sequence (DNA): TGTGCCAGCATAGCCGGGGACAGGGGCGCCCTAGAGAACACCGGGGAGCTGTTTTTT.

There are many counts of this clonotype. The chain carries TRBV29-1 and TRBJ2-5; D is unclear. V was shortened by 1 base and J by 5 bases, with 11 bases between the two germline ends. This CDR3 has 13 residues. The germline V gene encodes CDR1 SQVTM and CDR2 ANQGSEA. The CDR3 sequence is CSVEVLASETQYF. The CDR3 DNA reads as TGCAGCGTTGAAGTTTTAGCTTCGGAGACCCAGTACTTC.

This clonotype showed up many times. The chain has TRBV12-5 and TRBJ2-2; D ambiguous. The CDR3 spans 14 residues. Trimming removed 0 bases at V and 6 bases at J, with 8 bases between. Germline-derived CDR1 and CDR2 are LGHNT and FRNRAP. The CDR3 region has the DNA TGTGCTAGTGGTTTGGTATCGATAGCCGGGGAGCTGTTTTTT. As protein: CASGLVSIAGELFF.

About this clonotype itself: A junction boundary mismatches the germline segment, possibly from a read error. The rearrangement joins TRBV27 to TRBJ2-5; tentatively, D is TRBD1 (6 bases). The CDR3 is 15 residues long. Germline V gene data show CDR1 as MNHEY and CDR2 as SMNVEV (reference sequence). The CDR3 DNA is TGTGCCAGCAGCTTATTGCCAGGGGACCAAGAGACCCAGTACTTC. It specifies CASSLLPGDQETQYF.

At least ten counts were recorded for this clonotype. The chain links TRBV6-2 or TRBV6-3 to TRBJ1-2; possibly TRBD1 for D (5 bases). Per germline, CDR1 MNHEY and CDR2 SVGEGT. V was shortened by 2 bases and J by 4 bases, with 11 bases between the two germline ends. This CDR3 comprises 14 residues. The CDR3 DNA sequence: TGTGCCAGCAGTTACCTCCGGGACGGCTATGGCTACACCTTC. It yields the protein CASSYLRDGYGYTF.